What follows describes a single T cell receptor beta chain. What it binds is not known. This entry is derived from a study of cytomegalovirus exposure and HLA in healthy donors. Study results and limitations: Sequencing likely produced, as an artifact, a cluster of highly shared sequence variants.

The CDR3 is 17 residues long. CDR1 and CDR2 from the germline V gene are SEHNR and FQNEAQ (reference sequence). V was shortened by 5 bases and J by 0 bases, with 20 bases between the two germline ends. PCR employed 60 Vbeta and 13 Jbeta primers. The method was immunoSEQ multiplex PCR; TCRdb's version includes in-frame clones alone and lacks a portion of them. The sample lists 160,000 or so clones; approximately 72% were seen once. Material for sequencing was PBMCs. The chain uses TRBV7-9 and TRBJ2-7; possibly TRBD1 for D (6 bases). The source of this sequence is a human donor in good health. CDR3 residues: CASSPPSGDPSSYEQYF. The CDR3 DNA is TGTGCCAGCAGCCCCCCCTCAGGGGACCCAAGCTCCTACGAGCAGTACTTC.